The entry below gives a single T cell receptor (beta chain) sequence along with its context. These data are taken from a study of CD8 T cells in Susac syndrome. The germline V and J ends were trimmed by 0 bases and 5 bases, with 10 bases remaining between them. The CDR3 has 13 residues. The germline V gene has CDR1 DFQATT and CDR2 SNEGSKA (reference sequence). Reverse transcription of about 0.5 to 1 ug RNA was carried out with random hexamers. TCRdb itself ran the immunoSEQ multiplex PCR reads through MiXCR, one entry per CDR3 protein. The repertoire has 100,000 to 150,000 distinct CDR3 sequences, around 94% of them found once; the top ten carry 0.065% to 0.09%.

The rearrangement uses TRBV20-1 and TRBJ2-5; D unclear. The receptor comes from a human donor in good health. The specimen sequenced was CD4+ T cells from PBMCs. The CDR3 spells CSARDPGLETQYF. The CDR3 DNA is TGCAGTGCTAGAGATCCCGGGCTGGAGACCCAGTACTTC.